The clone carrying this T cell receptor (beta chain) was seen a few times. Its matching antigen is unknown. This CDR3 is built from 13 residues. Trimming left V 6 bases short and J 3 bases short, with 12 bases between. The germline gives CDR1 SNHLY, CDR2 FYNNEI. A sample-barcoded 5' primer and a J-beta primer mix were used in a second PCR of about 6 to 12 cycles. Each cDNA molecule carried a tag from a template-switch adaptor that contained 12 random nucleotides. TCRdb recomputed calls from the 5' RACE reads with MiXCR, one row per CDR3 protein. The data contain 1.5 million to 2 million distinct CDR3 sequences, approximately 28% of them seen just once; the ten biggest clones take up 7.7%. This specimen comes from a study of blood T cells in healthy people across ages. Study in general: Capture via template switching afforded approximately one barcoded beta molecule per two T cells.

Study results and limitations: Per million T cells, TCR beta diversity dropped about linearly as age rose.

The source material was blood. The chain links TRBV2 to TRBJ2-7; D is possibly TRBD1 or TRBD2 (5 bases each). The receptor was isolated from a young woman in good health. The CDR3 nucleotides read TGTGCCAGCAGGGGGGACGGAGACTACGAGCAGTACTTC. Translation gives CASRGDGDYEQYF.